Reported below is one T cell receptor beta chain. It lacks a known antigen. Base qualities were left out, and no much larger clone turns up one base away. This entry belongs to a study of CD8 T cells in Susac syndrome (dated by TCRdb to between 2018 and 2021). Context from the whole study: Repertoire sequencing was used to test whether CD8+ T cell activation and differentiation in Susac syndrome was antigen driven. The study compared CD8+ T cell repertoire clonality among 12 healthy donors, 14 Susac syndrome patients and 15 multiple sclerosis patients. The full study reports these points: The number of individuals in the TCR sequencing and HLA analysis was recognized as being relatively small.

RNA was extracted with the RNeasy kit and roughly 0.45 to 1 ug was reverse transcribed using random hexamers. The immunoSEQ multiplex PCR assay, which covers 54 Vbeta and 13 Jbeta segments, was used to amplify TCR beta CDR3 regions. PCR amplification bias was corrected using a synthetic template baseline for primer optimization and computational correction. Processing in the source paper ran as follows. Reads were assigned to V, D and J genes according to IMGT and analyzed in immunoSEQ Analyzer, with only productive sequences retained. Clonality was calculated as one minus the Shannon entropy normalized by log2 of the number of productive unique sequences. Public and private clones were assessed among the 100 most prevalent clones of each patient and control. Clones were defined as Susac-specific when absent from the healthy and MS cohorts, from over 950 published viral clones and from other ImmuneACCESS disease sequences. TCRdb applied fastp at Q25 and MiXCR to the public reads, then kept only in-frame beta chains. Identical CDR3 proteins give one entry, which carries the most common genes and DNA. TCRdb's processing, not the authors', yielded these V and J calls. The sample includes around 180,000 distinct CDR3 sequences, with approximately 96% observed a single time. The ten largest account for around 0.15% of the sample.

Trimming removed 0 bases from V and 1 base from J; the gene matches leave 2 bases unexplained. From its cysteine to its phenylalanine, the CDR3 spans 16 amino acids. The retained sequence is limited to the CDR3, 48 bases, with the frame set at the first base. The germline V gene encodes CDR1 SGHVS and CDR2 FQNEAQ. High-throughput TCR beta sequencing profiled peripheral blood CD8+ and CD4+ T cells from healthy donors, Susac syndrome patients and multiple sclerosis patients. The multiple sclerosis controls were treatment-naive patients whose relapsing-remitting disease, either stable or active, fulfilled the revised McDonald criteria. Bulk CD8+ and CD4+ T cells were purified magnetically by negative isolation, whereas CD8+ TEMRA cells were enriched by FACS. Blood was drawn into EDTA tubes, processed within 24 hours, and PBMCs were isolated by density gradient centrifugation. PBMCs intended for TCR sequencing were cryopreserved in liquid nitrogen and thawed later in a water bath at 37 degrees C. Purity of sorted or isolated CD4+, CD8+ and CD8+ TEMRA cells was at least 90%.

What was sequenced was CD8+ T cells from PBMCs. This receptor chain uses TRBV7-8 and TRBJ2-7; 11 junctional bases match TRBD2. The sequence derives from a human donor with multiple sclerosis. The CDR3 corresponds to CASSLALAGGSYEQYF. The sequenced DNA is TGTGCCAGCAGCTTAGCTCTAGCGGGGGGATCCTACGAGCAGTACTTC.